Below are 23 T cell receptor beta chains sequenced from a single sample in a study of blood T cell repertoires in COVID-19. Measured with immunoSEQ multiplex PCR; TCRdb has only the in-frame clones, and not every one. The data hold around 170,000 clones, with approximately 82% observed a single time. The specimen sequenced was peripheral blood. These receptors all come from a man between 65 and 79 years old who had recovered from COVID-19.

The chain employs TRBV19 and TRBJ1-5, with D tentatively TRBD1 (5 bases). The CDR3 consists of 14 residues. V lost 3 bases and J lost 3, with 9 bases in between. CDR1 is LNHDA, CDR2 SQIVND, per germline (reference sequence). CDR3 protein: CASSIQGYNQPQHF. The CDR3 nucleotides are TGTGCCAGTAGTATCCAGGGCTACAATCAGCCCCAGCATTTT.

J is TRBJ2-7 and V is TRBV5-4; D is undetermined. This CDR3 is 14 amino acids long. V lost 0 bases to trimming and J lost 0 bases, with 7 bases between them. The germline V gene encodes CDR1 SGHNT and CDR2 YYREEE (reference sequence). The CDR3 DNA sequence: TGTGCCAGCAGCTTGGGCAGGAACTCCTACGAGCAGTACTTC. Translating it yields CASSLGRNSYEQYF. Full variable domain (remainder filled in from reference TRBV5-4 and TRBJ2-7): ETGVTQSPTHLIKTRGQQVTLRCSSQSGHNTVSWYQQALGQGPQFIFQYYREEENGRGNFPPRFSGLQFPNYSSELNVNALELDDSALYLCASSLGRNSYEQYFGPGTRLTVT.

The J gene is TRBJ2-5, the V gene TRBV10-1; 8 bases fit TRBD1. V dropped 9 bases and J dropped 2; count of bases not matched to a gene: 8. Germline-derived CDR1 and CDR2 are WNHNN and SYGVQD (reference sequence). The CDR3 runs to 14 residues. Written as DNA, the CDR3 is TGCGCCAGTCAACCCGGGACAGGACAAGAGACCCAGTACTTC. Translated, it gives CASQPGTGQETQYF.

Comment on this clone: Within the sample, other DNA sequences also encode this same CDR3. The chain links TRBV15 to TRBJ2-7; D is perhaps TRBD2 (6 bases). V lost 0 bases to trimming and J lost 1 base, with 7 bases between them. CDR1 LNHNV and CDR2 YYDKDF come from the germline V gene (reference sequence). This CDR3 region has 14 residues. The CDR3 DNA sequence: TGTGCCACCAGCAGAGACGGGGGTTCCTACGAGCAGTACTTC. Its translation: CATSRDGGSYEQYF.

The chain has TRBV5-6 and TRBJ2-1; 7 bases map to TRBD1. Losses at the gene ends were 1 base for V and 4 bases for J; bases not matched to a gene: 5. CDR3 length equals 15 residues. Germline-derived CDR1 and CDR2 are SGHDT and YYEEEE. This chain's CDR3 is CASSLTAGGYNEQFF. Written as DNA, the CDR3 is TGTGCCAGCAGCTTGACGGCAGGGGGTTACAATGAGCAGTTCTTC.

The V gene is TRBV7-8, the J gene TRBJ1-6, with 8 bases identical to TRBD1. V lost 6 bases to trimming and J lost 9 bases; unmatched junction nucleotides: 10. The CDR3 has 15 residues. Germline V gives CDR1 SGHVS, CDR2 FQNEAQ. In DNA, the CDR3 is TGTGCCAGCAGTGTACAGGGGGGGGCAGGTTCACCCCTCCACTTT. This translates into CASSVQGGAGSPLHF.

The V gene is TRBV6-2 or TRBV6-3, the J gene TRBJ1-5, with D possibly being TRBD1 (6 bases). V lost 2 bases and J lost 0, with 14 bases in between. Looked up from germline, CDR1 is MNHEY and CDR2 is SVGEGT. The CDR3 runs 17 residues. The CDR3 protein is CASSYGGSSPSNQPQHF. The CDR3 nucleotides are TGTGCCAGCAGTTACGGGGGCAGCTCCCCTAGCAATCAGCCCCAGCATTTT.

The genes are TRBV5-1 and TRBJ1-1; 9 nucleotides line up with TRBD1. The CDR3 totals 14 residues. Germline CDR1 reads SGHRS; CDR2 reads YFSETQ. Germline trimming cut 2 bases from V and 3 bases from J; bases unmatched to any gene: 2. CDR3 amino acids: CASSFRTGDTEAFF. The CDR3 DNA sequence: TGCGCCAGCAGCTTTCGGACAGGGGACACTGAAGCTTTCTTT.

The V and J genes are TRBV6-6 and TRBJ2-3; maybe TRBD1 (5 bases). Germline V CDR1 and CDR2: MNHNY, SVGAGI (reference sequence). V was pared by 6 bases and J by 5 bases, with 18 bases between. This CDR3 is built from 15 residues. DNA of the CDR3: TGTGCCAGCAGCCGCGACAGTAGTCCTCGAGATACGCAGTATTTT. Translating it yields CASSRDSSPRDTQYF.

CDR3 DNA: TGTGCCAGCAGTGAACAGAGGAGCTCCTACGAGCAGTACTTC. Protein: CASSEQRSSYEQYF. V is TRBV2 and J is TRBJ2-7, with unresolved D. This CDR3 spans 14 amino acids. Trimming shortened V by 2 bases and J by 0 bases, and 8 bases separated the two germline ends. From germline, CDR1 is SNHLY and CDR2 FYNNEI.

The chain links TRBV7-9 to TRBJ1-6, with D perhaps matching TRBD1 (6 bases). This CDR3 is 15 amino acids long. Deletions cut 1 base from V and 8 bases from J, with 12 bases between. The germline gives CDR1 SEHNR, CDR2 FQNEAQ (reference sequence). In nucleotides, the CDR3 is TGTGCCAGCAGCTTAGGGGCCCCAGGGGATTCACCCCTCCACTTT. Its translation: CASSLGAPGDSPLHF. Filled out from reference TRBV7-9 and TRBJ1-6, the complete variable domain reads DTGVSQNPRHKITKRGQNVTFRCDPISEHNRLYWYRQTLGQGPEFLTYFQNEAQLEKSRLLSDRFSAERPKGSFSTLEIQRTEQGDSAMYLCASSLGAPGDSPLHFGNGTRLTVT.

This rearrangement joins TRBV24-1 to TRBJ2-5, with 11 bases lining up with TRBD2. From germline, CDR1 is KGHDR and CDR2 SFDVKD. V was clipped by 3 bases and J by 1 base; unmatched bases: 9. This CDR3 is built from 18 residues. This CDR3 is CATSDLHPGTSGQETQYF. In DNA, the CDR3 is TGTGCCACCAGTGATCTCCACCCAGGGACTAGCGGCCAAGAGACCCAGTACTTC.

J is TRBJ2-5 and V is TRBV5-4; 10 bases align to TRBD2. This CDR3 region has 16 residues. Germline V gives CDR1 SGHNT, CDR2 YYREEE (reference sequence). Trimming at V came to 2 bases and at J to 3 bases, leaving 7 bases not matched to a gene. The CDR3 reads CASSFSGRRAEETQYF. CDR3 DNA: TGTGCCAGCAGCTTTAGCGGGAGGAGGGCGGAAGAGACCCAGTACTTC.

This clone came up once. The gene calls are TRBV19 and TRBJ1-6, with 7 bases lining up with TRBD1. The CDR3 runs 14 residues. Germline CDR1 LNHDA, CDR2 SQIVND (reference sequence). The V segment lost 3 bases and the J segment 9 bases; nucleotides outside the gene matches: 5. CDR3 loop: CASSIRQGGSPLHF. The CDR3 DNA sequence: TGTGCCAGTAGTATCCGACAGGGAGGTTCACCCCTCCACTTT.

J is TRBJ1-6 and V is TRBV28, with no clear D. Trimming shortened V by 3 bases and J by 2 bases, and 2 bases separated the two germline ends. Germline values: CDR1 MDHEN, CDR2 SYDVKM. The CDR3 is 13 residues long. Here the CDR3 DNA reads TGTGCCAGCAGTTTTACCTATAATTCACCCCTCCACTTT. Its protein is CASSFTYNSPLHF.

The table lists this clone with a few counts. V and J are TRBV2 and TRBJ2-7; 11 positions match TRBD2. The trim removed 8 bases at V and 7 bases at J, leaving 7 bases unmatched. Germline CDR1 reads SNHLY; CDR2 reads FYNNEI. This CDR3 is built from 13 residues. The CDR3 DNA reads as TGTGCCAGCGGTGTTAGCGGGAGGGGTGAGCAGTACTTC. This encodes CASGVSGRGEQYF.

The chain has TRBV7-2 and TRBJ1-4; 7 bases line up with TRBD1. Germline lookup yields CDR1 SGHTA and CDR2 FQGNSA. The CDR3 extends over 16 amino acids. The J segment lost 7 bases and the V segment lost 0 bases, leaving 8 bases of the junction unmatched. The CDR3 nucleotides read TGTGCCAGCAGCTTAGCGCCTCAGGGGGTGGGTGAAAAACTGTTTTTT. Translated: CASSLAPQGVGEKLFF.

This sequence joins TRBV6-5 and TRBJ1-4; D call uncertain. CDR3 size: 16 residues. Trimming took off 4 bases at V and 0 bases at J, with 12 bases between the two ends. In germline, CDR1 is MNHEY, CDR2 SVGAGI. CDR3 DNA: TGTGCCAGCAGTTCAGATTTCTTGACAACTAATGAAAAACTGTTTTTT. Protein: CASSSDFLTTNEKLFF.

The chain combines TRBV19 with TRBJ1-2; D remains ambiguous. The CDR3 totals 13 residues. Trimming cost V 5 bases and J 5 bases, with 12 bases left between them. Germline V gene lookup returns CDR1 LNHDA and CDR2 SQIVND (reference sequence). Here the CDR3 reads CASSPGIRYGYTF. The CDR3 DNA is TGTGCCAGTAGTCCCGGGATTCGTTATGGCTACACCTTC.

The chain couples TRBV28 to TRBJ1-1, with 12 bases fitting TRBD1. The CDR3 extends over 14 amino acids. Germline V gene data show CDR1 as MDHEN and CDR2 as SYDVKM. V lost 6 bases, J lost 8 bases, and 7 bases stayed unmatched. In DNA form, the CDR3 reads TGTGCCAGCAGATCCGGGACAGGGGGCATGGAAGCTTTCTTT. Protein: CASRSGTGGMEAFF.

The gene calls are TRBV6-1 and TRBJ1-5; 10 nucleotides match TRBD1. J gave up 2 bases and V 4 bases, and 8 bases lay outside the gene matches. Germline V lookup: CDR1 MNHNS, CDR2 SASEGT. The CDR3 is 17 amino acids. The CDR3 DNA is TGTGCCAGCAGTGCTATCGCCGGGACAGGGGGCAATCAGCCCCAGCATTTT. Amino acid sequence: CASSAIAGTGGNQPQHF.

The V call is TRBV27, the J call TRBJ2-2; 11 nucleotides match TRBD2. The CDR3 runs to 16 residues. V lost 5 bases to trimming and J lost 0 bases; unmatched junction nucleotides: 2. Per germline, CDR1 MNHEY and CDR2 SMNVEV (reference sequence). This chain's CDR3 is CASSLSGRANTGELFF. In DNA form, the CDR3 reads TGTGCCAGCAGTCTTAGCGGGAGGGCGAACACCGGGGAGCTGTTTTTT.

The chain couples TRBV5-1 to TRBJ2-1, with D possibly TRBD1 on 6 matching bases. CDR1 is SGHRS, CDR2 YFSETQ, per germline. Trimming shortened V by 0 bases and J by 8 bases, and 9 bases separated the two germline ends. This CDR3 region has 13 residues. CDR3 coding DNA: TGCGCCAGCAGCTTGGCAGGGGCAGATGAGCAGTTCTTC. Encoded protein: CASSLAGADEQFF.